Listed below are T cell receptor beta chains from one sample, sequenced in a study of OX40 agonist ivuxolimab in advanced cancers. Sequencing used immunoSEQ multiplex PCR; TCRdb keeps in-frame clones, though not all of them. The repertoire has 80,000 or so clones, under 90% of them found once; the top ten carry 6.9%. The sequencing used CD4+ or CD8+ T cells sorted from blood, collected in a trial of the OX40 agonist ivuxolimab. The origin of the receptors is an adult with an advanced solid tumor such as melanoma, head and neck, liver or kidney cancer. Both conserved end residues are part of each CDR3. The D gene is left open where the match is weak. Only part of the rows carry a size: once, few, many, or a class if the clone is expanded.

clone_size d_call j_call v_call cdr3_aa cdr3_nt
. TRBD2 TRBJ2-2 TRBV29-1 CSVKGASGGQNTGELFF TGCAGCGTTAAAGGGGCAAGCGGGGGGCAGAACACCGGGGAGCTGTTTTTT
. . TRBJ2-3 TRBV5-1 CASSLGGNTDTQYF TGCGCCAGCAGCTTGGGAGGGAACACAGATACGCAGTATTTT
. TRBD2 TRBJ2-1 TRBV19 CASSSTTSGGYNEQFF TGTGCCAGTAGTTCCACCACTAGCGGGGGCTACAATGAGCAGTTCTTC
few TRBD2 TRBJ2-5 TRBV2 CAVGTSGRAWQETQYF TGTGCCGTTGGGACTAGCGGGAGGGCCTGGCAAGAGACCCAGTACTTC
. TRBD1 TRBJ1-2 TRBV13 CASSLDDRVGGYTF TGTGCCAGCAGCTTAGATGACAGGGTAGGCGGCTACACCTTC
few TRBD1 TRBJ2-5 TRBV9 CASSVDSGRGETQYF TGTGCCAGCAGCGTAGATTCGGGCAGGGGGGAGACCCAGTACTTC
once TRBD1 TRBJ1-1 TRBV19 CASSSGQAHGEAFF TGTGCCAGTAGTAGCGGACAGGCGCATGGTGAAGCTTTCTTT
. . TRBJ1-6 TRBV9 CASSVADGYNSPLHF TGTGCCAGCAGCGTAGCAGATGGCTATAATTCACCCCTCCACTTT
. . TRBJ2-3 TRBV9 CASSVAQVPDTQYF TGTGCCAGCAGCGTAGCCCAAGTCCCAGATACGCAGTATTTT
. . TRBJ2-1 TRBV6-4 CASSPSGEPYNEQFF TGTGCCAGCAGTCCATCGGGAGAACCCTACAATGAGCAGTTCTTC